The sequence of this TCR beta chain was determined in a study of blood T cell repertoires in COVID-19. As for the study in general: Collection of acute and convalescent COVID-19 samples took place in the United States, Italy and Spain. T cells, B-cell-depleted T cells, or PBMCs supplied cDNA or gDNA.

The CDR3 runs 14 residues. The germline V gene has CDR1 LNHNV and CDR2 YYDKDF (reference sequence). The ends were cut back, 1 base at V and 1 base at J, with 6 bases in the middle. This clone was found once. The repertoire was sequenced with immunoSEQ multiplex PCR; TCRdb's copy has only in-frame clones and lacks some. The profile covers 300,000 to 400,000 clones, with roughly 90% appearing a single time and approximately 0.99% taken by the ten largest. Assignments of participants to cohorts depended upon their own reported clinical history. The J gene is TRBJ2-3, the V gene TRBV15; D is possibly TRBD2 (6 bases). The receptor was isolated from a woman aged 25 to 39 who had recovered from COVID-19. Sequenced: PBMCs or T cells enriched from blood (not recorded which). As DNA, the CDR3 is TGTGCCACCAGCAGAGCGGGGGGCACAGATACGCAGTATTTT. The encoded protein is CATSRAGGTDTQYF.